This passage covers 16 T cell receptor beta chains from one sample sequenced in a study of blood T cell repertoires in COVID-19. Some clones are missing from TCRdb's copy, which holds only in-frame ones; the method was immunoSEQ multiplex PCR. The sample lists fewer than 50,000 clones; over 70% were seen once. Material: peripheral blood. The source of these receptors is a man aged 70 or older with acute or convalescent COVID-19.

The sample holds a few counts of this clone. The chain couples TRBV5-8 to TRBJ1-2; D is perhaps TRBD1 (5 bases). V gave up 4 bases and J gave up 0 bases, with 19 bases separating them. The CDR3 has 17 amino acids. Germline loops: CDR1 SGHTS, CDR2 YDEGEE. This CDR3 reads CASSRFGATPANYGYTF. The DNA of the CDR3 is TGTGCCAGCAGCCGCTTTGGGGCGACACCGGCTAACTATGGCTACACCTTC. The variable domain in full, completed from reference TRBV5-8 and TRBJ1-2, reads EAGVTQSPTHLIKTRGQQATLRCSPISGHTSVYWYQQALGLGLQFLLWYDEGEERNRGNFPPRFSGRQFPNYSSELNVNALELEDSALYLCASSRFGATPANYGYTFGSGTRLTVV.

The chain recombines TRBV7-9 with TRBJ1-6, with a tentative D call TRBD1 (5 bases). V was shortened by 1 base and J by 11 bases, with 12 bases between the two germline ends. There are 14 residues in the CDR3. Per the germline V gene, CDR1 is SEHNR and CDR2 is FQNEAQ (reference sequence). The CDR3 loop is CASSLGRASTPLHF. CDR3 sequence (DNA): TGTGCCAGCAGCTTAGGCAGGGCATCCACACCCCTCCACTTT. Full variable domain (missing parts from reference TRBV7-9 and TRBJ1-6): DTGVSQNPRHKITKRGQNVTFRCDPISEHNRLYWYRQTLGQGPEFLTYFQNEAQLEKSRLLSDRFSAERPKGSFSTLEIQRTEQGDSAMYLCASSLGRASTPLHFGNGTRLTVT.

V and J are TRBV6-5 and TRBJ1-1, with D tentatively TRBD1 (6 bases). The V end lost 6 bases, the J end lost 5 bases, and 16 bases lay between the germline ends. The CDR3 sequence is 14 residues long. Germline V gene lookup returns CDR1 MNHEY and CDR2 SVGAGI. CDR3 nucleotides: TGTGCCAGCAGCTATACAGGGCGGGTGACTGAAGCTTTCTTT. Translation: CASSYTGRVTEAFF.

Many counts were recorded for this clone. This chain links TRBV7-9 with TRBJ1-5; 8 nucleotides line up with TRBD1. The germline V gene encodes CDR1 SEHNR and CDR2 FQNEAQ (reference sequence). J gave up 2 bases and V 5 bases, and 14 bases lay outside the gene matches. The CDR3 consists of 18 residues. Here the CDR3 reads CASSRGQGGGVGNQPQHF. Here the CDR3 DNA reads TGTGCCAGCAGCCGTGGACAGGGAGGGGGTGTGGGCAATCAGCCCCAGCATTTT.

A remark on this clone: A clone one base away is much larger, so this may be a read error. This chain uses TRBV21-1 with TRBJ1-1. TRBV21-1 has pseudogene status. The CDR3 consists of 16 residues. CDR3 sequence reads: CASSKGTGVMSTEAFF. In DNA form, the CDR3 reads TGTGCCAGCAGCAAAGGGACCGGGGTCATGAGCACTGAAGCTTTCTTT.

The chain couples TRBV28 to TRBJ1-1, with 8 bases that match TRBD1. Trimming cost V 6 bases and J 0 bases; bases outside gene matches: 6. The CDR3 totals 15 residues. CDR1 is MDHEN, CDR2 SYDVKM, per germline. CDR3 sequence (DNA): TGTGCCAGCAGCCTCCAGGGGGCGCTGAACACTGAAGCTTTCTTT. Translated: CASSLQGALNTEAFF. The complete variable domain, with remaining parts taken from reference TRBV28 and TRBJ1-1, reads DVKVTQSSRYLVKRTGEKVFLECVQDMDHENMFWYRQDPGLGLRLIYFSYDVKMKEKGDIPEGYSVSREKKERFSLILESASTNQTSMYLCASSLQGALNTEAFFGQGTRLTVV.

CDR3 in DNA: TGTGCCAGCAGCCACGGGACTAGCGGGGGGGCCACAGATACGCAGTATTTT. The encoded protein is CASSHGTSGGATDTQYF. The chain uses TRBV3-1 (or the pseudogene TRBV3-2) and TRBJ2-3; 16 bases align to TRBD2. Germline CDR1 and CDR2: LGHDT and YNNKEL (reference sequence). Trimming removed 3 bases from V and 2 bases from J; junction bases left unmatched: 2. The CDR3 spans 17 residues.

CDR3 sequence reads: CASSYSGGLAYGYTF. The CDR3 DNA reads as TGTGCCAGCAGTTACTCGGGGGGGTTAGCATATGGCTACACCTTC. The chain couples TRBV6-5 to TRBJ1-2, with D possibly being TRBD1 (5 bases). The CDR3 length is 15 residues. Trimming removed 0 bases at V and 5 bases at J, with 13 bases between. Germline V gene lookup returns CDR1 MNHEY and CDR2 SVGAGI.

The table lists this clone with a count of one. The chain employs TRBV28 and TRBJ2-7; D call uncertain. Deletions cut 10 bases from V and 3 bases from J, with 13 bases between. CDR1 MDHEN and CDR2 SYDVKM come from the germline V gene. This CDR3 has 12 amino acids. CDR3 sequence reads: CATRPRLYEQYF. The CDR3 region has the DNA TGTGCCACCCGACCCCGACTCTACGAGCAGTACTTC.

The CDR3 nucleotides are TGTGCCAGCAGTCCCGGGACAGCCTACGAGCAGTACTTC. This codes for CASSPGTAYEQYF. J is TRBJ2-7 and V is TRBV6-5, with 7 bases aligning to TRBD1. Trimming cost V 5 bases and J 2 bases; bases outside gene matches: 3. The germline CDR1 and CDR2 sequences are MNHEY and SVGAGI. The CDR3 is made up of 13 amino acids.

The chain uses TRBV27 and TRBJ1-6; 10 nucleotides match TRBD1. The germline V gene encodes CDR1 MNHEY and CDR2 SMNVEV (reference sequence). V lost 3 bases to trimming and J lost 9 bases; unmatched junction nucleotides: 5. This CDR3 has 15 residues. CDR3 sequence reads: CASSFGQGGSSPLHF. In DNA form, the CDR3 reads TGTGCCAGCAGTTTCGGACAGGGGGGGAGTTCACCCCTCCACTTT.

The chain links TRBV4-1 to TRBJ1-2; D might be TRBD1 (5 bases). V gave up 0 bases and J gave up 8 bases, with 19 bases separating them. The CDR3 spans 16 residues. Germline CDR1 and CDR2: MGHRA and YSYEKL. CDR3 nucleotide sequence: TGCGCCAGCAGCCAAGAAGGAGGGGCTGGGGCGAGGGGCTACACCTTC. Encoded protein: CASSQEGGAGARGYTF.

The chain carries TRBV10-3 and TRBJ1-3; D uncertain. Trimming removed 0 bases from V and 3 bases from J, with 6 bases in between. Per the germline V gene, CDR1 is ENHRY and CDR2 is SYGVKD. This CDR3 is built from 14 residues. The CDR3 DNA sequence: TGTGCCATCAGTGAGTCTGGCATTGGAAACACCATATATTTT. Translating it yields CAISESGIGNTIYF.

V is TRBV7-3 and J is TRBJ2-7; 7 bases line up with TRBD2. Germline CDR1 is SGHTA and CDR2 is FQGTGA. Unmatched junction bases numbered 10, after V lost 1 base and J lost 1 base. The CDR3 contains 17 residues. In DNA, the CDR3 is TGTGCCAGCAGCTTAAGGGGAGGGGCAGGCAATTCCTACGAGCAGTACTTC. This gives the protein CASSLRGGAGNSYEQYF.

This clone was recorded many times. The chain combines TRBV6-6 with TRBJ1-6; 10 bases agree with TRBD1. J was trimmed by 1 base and V by 6 bases; bases with no gene match: 12. The germline CDR1 and CDR2 sequences are MNHNY and SVGAGI (reference sequence). The CDR3 runs 19 residues. The chain's CDR3 is CASSWAIGQGESYNSPLHF. The CDR3 coding sequence is TGTGCCAGCAGCTGGGCAATAGGACAGGGGGAATCCTATAATTCACCCCTCCACTTT.

The chain combines TRBV11-2 with TRBJ2-2; no clear D. The CDR3 is 14 amino acids. Per the germline V gene, CDR1 is SGHAT and CDR2 is FQNNGV. Trimming took 2 bases from V and 1 from J, leaving 5 bases between them. This chain's CDR3 is CASSLYGNTGELFF. Written as DNA, the CDR3 is TGTGCCAGCAGCTTATACGGGAACACCGGGGAGCTGTTTTTT.